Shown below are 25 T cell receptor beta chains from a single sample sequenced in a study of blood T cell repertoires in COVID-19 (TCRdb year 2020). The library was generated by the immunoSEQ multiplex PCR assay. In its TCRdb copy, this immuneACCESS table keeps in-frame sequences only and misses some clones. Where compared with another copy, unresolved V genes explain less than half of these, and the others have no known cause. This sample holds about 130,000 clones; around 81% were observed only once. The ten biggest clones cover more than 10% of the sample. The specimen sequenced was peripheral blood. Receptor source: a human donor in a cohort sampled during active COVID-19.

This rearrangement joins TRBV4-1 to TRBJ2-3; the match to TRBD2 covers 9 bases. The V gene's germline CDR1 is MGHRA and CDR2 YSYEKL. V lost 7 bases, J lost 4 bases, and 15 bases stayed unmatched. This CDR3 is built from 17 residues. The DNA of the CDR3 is TGCGCCAGCACCCCAGGGGGTAGCGGGGGTTGGTCAGATACGCAGTATTTT. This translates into CASTPGGSGGWSDTQYF.

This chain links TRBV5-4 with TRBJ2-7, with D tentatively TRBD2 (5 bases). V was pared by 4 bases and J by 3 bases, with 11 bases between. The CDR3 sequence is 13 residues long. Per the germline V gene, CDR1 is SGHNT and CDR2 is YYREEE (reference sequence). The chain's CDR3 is CASSPGLNYEQYF. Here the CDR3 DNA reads TGTGCCAGCAGCCCGGGGTTAAACTACGAGCAGTACTTC.

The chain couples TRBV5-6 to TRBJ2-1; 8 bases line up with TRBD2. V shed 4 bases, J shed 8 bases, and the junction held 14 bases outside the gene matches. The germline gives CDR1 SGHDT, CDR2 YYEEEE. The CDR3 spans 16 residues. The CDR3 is CASSRLAGSSWYEQFF. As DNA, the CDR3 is TGTGCCAGCAGCCGCCTAGCGGGCTCTTCATGGTATGAGCAGTTCTTC.

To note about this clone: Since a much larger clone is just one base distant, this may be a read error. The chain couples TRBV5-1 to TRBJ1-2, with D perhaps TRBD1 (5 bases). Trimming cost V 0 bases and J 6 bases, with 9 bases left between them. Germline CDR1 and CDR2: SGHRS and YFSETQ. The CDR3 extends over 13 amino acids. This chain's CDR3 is CASSLGQTDGYTF. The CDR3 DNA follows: TGCGCCAGCAGCTTGGGACAGACGGATGGCTACACCTTC.

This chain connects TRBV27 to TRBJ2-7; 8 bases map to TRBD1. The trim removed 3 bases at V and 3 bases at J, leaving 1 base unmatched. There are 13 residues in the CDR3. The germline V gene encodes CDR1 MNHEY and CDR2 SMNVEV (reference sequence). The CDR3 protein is CASSFTGGYEQYF. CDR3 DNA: TGTGCCAGCAGTTTCACAGGGGGCTACGAGCAGTACTTC.

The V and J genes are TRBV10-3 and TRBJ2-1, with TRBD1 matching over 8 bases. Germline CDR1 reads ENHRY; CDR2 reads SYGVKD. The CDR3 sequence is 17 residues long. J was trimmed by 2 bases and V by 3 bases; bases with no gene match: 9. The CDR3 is CAISDQTGQETYNEQFF. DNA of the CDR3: TGTGCCATCAGTGACCAAACGGGACAGGAGACCTACAATGAGCAGTTCTTC.

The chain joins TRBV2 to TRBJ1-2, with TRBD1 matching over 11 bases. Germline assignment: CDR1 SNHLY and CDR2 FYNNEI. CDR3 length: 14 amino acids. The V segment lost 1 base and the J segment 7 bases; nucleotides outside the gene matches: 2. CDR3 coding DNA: TGTGCCAGCAGTGAAGTGGGACAGGGGGGTGGCTACACCTTC. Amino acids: CASSEVGQGGGYTF. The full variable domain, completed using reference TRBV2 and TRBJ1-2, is EPEVTQTPSHQVTQMGQEVILRCVPISNHLYFYWYRQILGQKVEFLVSFYNNEISEKSEIFDDQFSVERPDGSNFTLKIRSTKLEDSAMYFCASSEVGQGGGYTFGSGTRLTVV.

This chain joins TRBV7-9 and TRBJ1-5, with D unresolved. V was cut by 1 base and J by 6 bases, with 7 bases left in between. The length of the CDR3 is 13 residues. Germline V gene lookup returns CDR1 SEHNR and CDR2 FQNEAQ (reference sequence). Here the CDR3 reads CASSLGSGQPQHF. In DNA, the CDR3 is TGTGCCAGCAGCTTAGGAAGCGGTCAGCCCCAGCATTTT.

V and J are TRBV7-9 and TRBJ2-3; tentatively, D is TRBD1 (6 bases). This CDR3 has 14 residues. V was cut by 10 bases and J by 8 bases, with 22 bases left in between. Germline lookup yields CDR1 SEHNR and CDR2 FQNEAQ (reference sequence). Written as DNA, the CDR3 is TGTGCCAACGACCACAGGGATATCTCGGGTACGCAGTATTTT. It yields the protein CANDHRDISGTQYF.

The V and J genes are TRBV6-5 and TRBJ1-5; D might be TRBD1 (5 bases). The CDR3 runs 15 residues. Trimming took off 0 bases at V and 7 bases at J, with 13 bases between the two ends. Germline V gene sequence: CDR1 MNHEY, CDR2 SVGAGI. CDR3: CASSYSGRGDQPQHF. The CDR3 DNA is TGTGCCAGCAGTTACTCGGGGCGGGGAGACCAGCCCCAGCATTTT.

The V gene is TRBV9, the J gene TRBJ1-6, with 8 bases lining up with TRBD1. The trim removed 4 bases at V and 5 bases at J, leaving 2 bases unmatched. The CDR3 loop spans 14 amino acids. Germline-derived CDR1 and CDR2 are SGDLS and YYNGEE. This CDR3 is CASSQTGDNSPLHF. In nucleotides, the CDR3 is TGTGCCAGCAGCCAGACAGGGGATAATTCACCCCTCCACTTT.

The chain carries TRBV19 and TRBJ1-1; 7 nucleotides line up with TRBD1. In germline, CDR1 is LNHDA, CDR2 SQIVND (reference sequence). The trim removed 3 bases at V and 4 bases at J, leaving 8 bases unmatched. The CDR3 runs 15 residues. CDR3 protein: CASSILRGVGTEAFF. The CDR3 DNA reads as TGTGCCAGTAGTATCCTCAGGGGGGTCGGCACTGAAGCTTTCTTT.

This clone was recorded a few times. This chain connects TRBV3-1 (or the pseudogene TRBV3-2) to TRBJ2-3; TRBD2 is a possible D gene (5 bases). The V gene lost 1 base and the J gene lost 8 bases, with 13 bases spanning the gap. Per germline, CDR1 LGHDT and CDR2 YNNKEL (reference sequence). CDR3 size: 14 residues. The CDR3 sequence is CASSQGPAGGTQYF. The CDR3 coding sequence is TGTGCCAGCAGCCAAGGGCCTGCTGGAGGTACGCAGTATTTT.

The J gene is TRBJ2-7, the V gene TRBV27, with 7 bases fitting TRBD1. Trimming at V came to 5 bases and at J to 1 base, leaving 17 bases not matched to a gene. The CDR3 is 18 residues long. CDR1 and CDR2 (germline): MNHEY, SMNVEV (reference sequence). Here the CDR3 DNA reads TGTGCCAGCAGTCCAGACATCCTACGATCGGGACAGTCCTACGAGCAGTACTTC. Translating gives CASSPDILRSGQSYEQYF.

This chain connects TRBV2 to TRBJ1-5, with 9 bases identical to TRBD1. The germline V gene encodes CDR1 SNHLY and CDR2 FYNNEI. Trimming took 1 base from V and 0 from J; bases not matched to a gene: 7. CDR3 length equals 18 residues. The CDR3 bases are TGTGCCAGCAGTGAAGACAGGGGGCGATCCTATAGCAATCAGCCCCAGCATTTT. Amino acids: CASSEDRGRSYSNQPQHF.

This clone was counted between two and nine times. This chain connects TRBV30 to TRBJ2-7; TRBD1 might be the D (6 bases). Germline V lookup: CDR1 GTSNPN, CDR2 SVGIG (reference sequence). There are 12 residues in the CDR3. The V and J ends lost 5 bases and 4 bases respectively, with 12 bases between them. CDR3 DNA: TGTGCCTGGGGACAGACTAAGTACGAGCAGTACTTC. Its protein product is CAWGQTKYEQYF.

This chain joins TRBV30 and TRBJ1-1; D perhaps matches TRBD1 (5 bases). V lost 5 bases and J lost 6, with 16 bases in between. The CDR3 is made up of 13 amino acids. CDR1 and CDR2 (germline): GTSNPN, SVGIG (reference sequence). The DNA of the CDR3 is TGTGCCTGGCAGGGATGGGGGAGGGCTGAAGCTTTCTTT. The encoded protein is CAWQGWGRAEAFF.

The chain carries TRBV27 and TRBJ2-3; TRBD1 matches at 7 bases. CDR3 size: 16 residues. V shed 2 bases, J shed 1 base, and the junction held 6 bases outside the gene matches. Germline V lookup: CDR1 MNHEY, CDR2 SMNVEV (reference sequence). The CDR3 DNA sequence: TGTGCCAGCAGTTTAACGACAGGGTCCGGCACAGATACGCAGTATTTT. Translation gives CASSLTTGSGTDTQYF.

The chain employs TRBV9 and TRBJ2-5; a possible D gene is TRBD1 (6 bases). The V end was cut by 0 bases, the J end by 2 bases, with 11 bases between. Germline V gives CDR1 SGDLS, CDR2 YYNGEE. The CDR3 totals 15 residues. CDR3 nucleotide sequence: TGTGCCAGCAGCGTAGCTTTCGGACAGCAAGAGACCCAGTACTTC. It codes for CASSVAFGQQETQYF.

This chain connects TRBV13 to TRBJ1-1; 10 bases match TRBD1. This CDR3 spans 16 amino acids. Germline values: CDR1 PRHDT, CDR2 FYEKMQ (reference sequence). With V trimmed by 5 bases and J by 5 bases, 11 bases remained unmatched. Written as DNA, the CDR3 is TGTGCCAGCAGCCTATCATACGGGACAGGGGTAACTGAAGCTTTCTTT. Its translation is CASSLSYGTGVTEAFF.

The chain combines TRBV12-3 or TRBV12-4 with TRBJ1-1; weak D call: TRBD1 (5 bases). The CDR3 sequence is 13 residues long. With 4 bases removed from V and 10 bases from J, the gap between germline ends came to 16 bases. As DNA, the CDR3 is TGTGCCAGCAGTTCCTCCGCGGGGCCAGGAGCTTTCTTT. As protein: CASSSSAGPGAFF.

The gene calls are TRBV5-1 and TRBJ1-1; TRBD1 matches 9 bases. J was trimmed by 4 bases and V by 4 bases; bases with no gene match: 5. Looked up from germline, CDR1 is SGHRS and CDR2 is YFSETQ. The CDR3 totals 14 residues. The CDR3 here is CASSPDRGVTEAFF. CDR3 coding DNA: TGCGCCAGCAGCCCAGACAGGGGGGTCACTGAAGCTTTCTTT.

The CDR3 protein is CASSWGLRNNEQFF. CDR3 nucleotides: TGTGCCAGCAGCTGGGGACTACGGAACAATGAGCAGTTCTTC. V gene TRBV11-3 combines with J gene TRBJ2-1; 7 bases map to TRBD2. J lost 5 bases, V lost 4 bases, and 5 bases had no gene match. This CDR3 has 14 residues. From germline, CDR1 is SGHNT and CDR2 YENEEA.

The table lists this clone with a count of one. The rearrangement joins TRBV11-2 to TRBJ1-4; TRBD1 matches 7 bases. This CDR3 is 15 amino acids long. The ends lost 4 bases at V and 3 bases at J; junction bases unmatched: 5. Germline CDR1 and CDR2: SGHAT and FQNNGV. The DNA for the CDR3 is TGTGCCAGCAGCTCACAGGGGACACCTAATGAAAAACTGTTTTTT. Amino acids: CASSSQGTPNEKLFF.

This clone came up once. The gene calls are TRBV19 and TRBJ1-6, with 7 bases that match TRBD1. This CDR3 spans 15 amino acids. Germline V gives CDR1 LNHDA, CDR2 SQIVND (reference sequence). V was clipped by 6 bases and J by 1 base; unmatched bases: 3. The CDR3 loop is CASSRDRSYNSPLHF. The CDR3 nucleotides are TGTGCCAGTAGCCGGGACAGATCCTATAATTCACCCCTCCACTTT.